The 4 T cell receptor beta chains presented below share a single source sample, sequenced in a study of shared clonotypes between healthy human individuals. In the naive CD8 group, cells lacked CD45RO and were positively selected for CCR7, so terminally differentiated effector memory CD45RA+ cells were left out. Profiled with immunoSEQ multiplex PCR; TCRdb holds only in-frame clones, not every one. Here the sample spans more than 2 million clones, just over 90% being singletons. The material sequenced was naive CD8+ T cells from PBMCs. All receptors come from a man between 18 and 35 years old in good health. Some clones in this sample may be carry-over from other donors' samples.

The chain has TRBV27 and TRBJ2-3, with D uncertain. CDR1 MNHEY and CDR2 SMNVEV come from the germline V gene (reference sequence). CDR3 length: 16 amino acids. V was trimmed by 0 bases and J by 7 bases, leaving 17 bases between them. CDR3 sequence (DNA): TGTGCCAGCAGTTTATCGGGTAGCACCCGGACCTATACGCAGTATTTT. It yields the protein CASSLSGSTRTYTQYF.

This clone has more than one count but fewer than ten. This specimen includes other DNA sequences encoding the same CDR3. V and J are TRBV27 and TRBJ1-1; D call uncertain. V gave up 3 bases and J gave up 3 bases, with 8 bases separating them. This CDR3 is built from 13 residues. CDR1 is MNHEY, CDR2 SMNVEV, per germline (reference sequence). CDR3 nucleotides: TGTGCCAGCAGTTTTCTTGGAGACACTGAAGCTTTCTTT. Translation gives CASSFLGDTEAFF.

The CDR3 region is CASRLSGRRTNEKLFF. DNA of the CDR3: TGCGCCAGCAGGTTGTCCGGGAGGAGGACTAATGAAAAACTGTTTTTT. The chain uses TRBV5-1 and TRBJ1-4; no clear D gene. Germline V CDR1 and CDR2: SGHRS, YFSETQ. The V gene lost 5 bases and the J gene lost 2 bases, with 16 bases spanning the gap. This CDR3 contains 16 residues.

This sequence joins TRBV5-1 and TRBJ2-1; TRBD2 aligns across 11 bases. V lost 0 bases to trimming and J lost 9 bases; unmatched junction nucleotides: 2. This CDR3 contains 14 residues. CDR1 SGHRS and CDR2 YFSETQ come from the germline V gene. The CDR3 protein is CASSLGLAGFEQFF. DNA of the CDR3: TGCGCCAGCAGCTTGGGACTAGCGGGATTTGAGCAGTTCTTC.